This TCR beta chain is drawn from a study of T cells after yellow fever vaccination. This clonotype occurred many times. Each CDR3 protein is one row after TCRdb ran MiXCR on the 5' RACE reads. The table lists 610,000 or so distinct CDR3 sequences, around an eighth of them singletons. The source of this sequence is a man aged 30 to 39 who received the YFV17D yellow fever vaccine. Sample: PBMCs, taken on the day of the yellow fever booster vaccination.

The CDR3 DNA sequence: TGTGCCAGCAGCAAGGGCCCCCGGACTAGCGGGAGTGACTACAATGAGCAGTTCTTC. This translates into CASSKGPRTSGSDYNEQFF. The chain recombines TRBV7-8 with TRBJ2-1; 13 bases match TRBD2. The V and J ends lost 5 bases and 3 bases, in that order; junction bases with no gene match: 13. Looked up from germline, CDR1 is SGHVS and CDR2 is FQNEAQ. This CDR3 comprises 19 residues. Complete variable domain (other parts from reference TRBV7-8 and TRBJ2-1): GAGVSQSPRYKVAKRGQDVALRCDPISGHVSLFWYQQALGQGPEFLTYFQNEAQLDKSGLPSDRFFAERPEGSVSTLKIQRTQQEDSAVYLCASSKGPRTSGSDYNEQFFGPGTRLTVL.